Listed here are 13 T cell receptor beta chains from one sample, sequenced in a study of T cells after yellow fever vaccination. TCRdb fed the 5' RACE reads into MiXCR, producing one record per CDR3 protein. Found here are about 85,000 distinct CDR3 sequences, about an eighth of them singletons; the top ten hold around 23%. The sequencing used CD8+ T cells not binding an NS4B(214-222) dextramer, sorted from PBMCs, collected approximately 22 days after the first yellow fever vaccination. The receptor set was obtained from a man aged 18-30 years who received the YFV17D yellow fever vaccine.

V and J are TRBV20-1 and TRBJ2-3; TRBD2 might be the D (5 bases). Germline CDR1 DFQATT, CDR2 SNEGSKA (reference sequence). V was pared by 3 bases and J by 2 bases, with 15 bases between. This CDR3 comprises 15 residues. As DNA, the CDR3 is TGCAGTGCTAGTAAGGCCGGGGAGACCACAGATACGCAGTATTTT. Translating it yields CSASKAGETTDTQYF.

This chain connects TRBV18 to TRBJ2-3; a possible D gene is TRBD2 (6 bases). The CDR3 is 18 residues long. Per germline, CDR1 KGHSH and CDR2 LQKENI. V lost 6 bases, J lost 3 bases, and 25 bases lay in between. The CDR3 here is CASSPDRPKLAGTDTQYF. Written as DNA, the CDR3 is TGTGCCAGCTCTCCCGACAGACCCAAACTAGCTGGAACAGATACGCAGTATTTT.

This clonotype was found a few times. The J gene is TRBJ2-5, the V gene TRBV7-9, with no clear D. Germline values: CDR1 SEHNR, CDR2 FQNEAQ (reference sequence). Trimming took 3 bases from V and 4 from J, leaving 21 bases between them. The length of the CDR3 is 17 residues. The CDR3 protein is CASSLVQLQPTRETQYF. CDR3 sequence (DNA): TGTGCCAGCAGCTTGGTACAGTTACAGCCGACGAGAGAGACCCAGTACTTC.

This clonotype has more than one count but fewer than ten. The chain combines TRBV29-1 with TRBJ2-5; D is unresolved. The CDR3 sequence is 13 residues long. Germline CDR1 and CDR2: SQVTM and ANQGSEA. V lost 4 bases to trimming and J lost 0 bases, with 9 bases between them. The CDR3 nucleotides are TGCAGCGTTGTTGGCCAGAACCAAGAGACCCAGTACTTC. It is translated as CSVVGQNQETQYF.

The chain employs TRBV20-1 and TRBJ1-1; TRBD1 agrees at 9 bases. The CDR3 has 15 residues. J lost 7 bases, V lost 8 bases, and 17 bases had no gene match. The germline CDR1 and CDR2 sequences are DFQATT and SNEGSKA (reference sequence). The CDR3 spells CSSPGQGFLRGEAFF. The CDR3 coding sequence is TGCAGTTCCCCGGGACAGGGTTTTTTACGAGGTGAAGCTTTCTTT.

This clonotype turned up a few times. This chain uses TRBV20-1 with TRBJ2-7, with D perhaps TRBD2 (6 bases). Germline V gene lookup returns CDR1 DFQATT and CDR2 SNEGSKA (reference sequence). V shed 0 bases and J shed 0 bases, with 12 bases lying between them. The CDR3 is 15 amino acids. CDR3 sequence (DNA): TGCAGTGCTAGAGATTCCCGGGGGAGCTCCTACGAGCAGTACTTC. Protein product: CSARDSRGSSYEQYF.

The V and J genes are TRBV4-3 and TRBJ2-1; D is perhaps TRBD1 (6 bases). The CDR3 runs 14 residues. The germline V gene encodes CDR1 LGHNA and CDR2 YSLEER. V lost 1 base to trimming and J lost 7 bases, with 11 bases between them. The CDR3 region has the DNA TGCGCCAGCAGCCAAGCTAATCAGGGGAATGAGCAGTTCTTC. This codes for CASSQANQGNEQFF.

The V and J genes are TRBV5-4 and TRBJ1-4; 8 bases are shared with TRBD1. Germline CDR1 is SGHNT and CDR2 is YYREEE (reference sequence). Trimming took 4 bases from V and 7 from J; bases not matched to a gene: 9. The CDR3 consists of 15 residues. The CDR3 DNA reads TGTGCCAGCAGCGCGGACAGGGAGGTCGGTGAAAAACTGTTTTTT. The encoded protein is CASSADREVGEKLFF.

This sequence joins TRBV20-1 and TRBJ2-1; the D gene is possibly TRBD2 (6 bases). From germline, CDR1 is DFQATT and CDR2 SNEGSKA (reference sequence). V was cut by 4 bases and J by 7 bases, with 32 bases left in between. The CDR3 has 19 residues. The CDR3 here is CSAKTLYAPGTSNGNEQFF. CDR3 coding DNA: TGCAGTGCTAAAACCTTATATGCACCCGGGACTTCAAACGGGAATGAGCAGTTCTTC.

CDR3 nucleotide sequence: TGCGCCAGCAGCGACCCCGGGACAGGGGATGAAAAACTGTTTTTT. Its translation is CASSDPGTGDEKLFF. The chain couples TRBV5-1 to TRBJ1-4, with 10 bases identical to TRBD1. The length of the CDR3 is 15 residues. Per the germline V gene, CDR1 is SGHRS and CDR2 is YFSETQ. Trimming removed 4 bases from V and 6 bases from J; junction bases left unmatched: 6.

The chain is built from TRBV14 and TRBJ2-5; D is perhaps TRBD2 (5 bases). From germline, CDR1 is SGHDN and CDR2 FVKESK. There are 15 residues in the CDR3. Deletions cut 4 bases from V and 4 bases from J, with 16 bases between. CDR3 protein: CASSPNVQLAETQYF. Here the CDR3 DNA reads TGTGCCAGCAGCCCAAACGTCCAGCTAGCAGAGACCCAGTACTTC.

V and J are TRBV7-8 and TRBJ2-1, with 8 positions matching TRBD2. CDR3 length: 13 amino acids. After removal of 5 bases from V and 10 bases from J, the junction contained 7 bases not matched to a gene. CDR1 and CDR2 (germline): SGHVS, FQNEAQ. CDR3 DNA: TGTGCCAGCAGCCTCGGGACTAGTGACGAGCAGTTCTTC. This sequence encodes CASSLGTSDEQFF. Variable domain in full (rest from reference TRBV7-8 and TRBJ2-1): GAGVSQSPRYKVAKRGQDVALRCDPISGHVSLFWYQQALGQGPEFLTYFQNEAQLDKSGLPSDRFFAERPEGSVSTLKIQRTQQEDSAVYLCASSLGTSDEQFFGPGTRLTVL.

The rearrangement uses TRBV7-2 and TRBJ2-2; TRBD2 matches at 11 bases. The CDR3 is made up of 17 amino acids. From germline, CDR1 is SGHTA and CDR2 FQGNSA. Unmatched junction bases numbered 7, after V lost 3 bases and J lost 4 bases. The DNA for the CDR3 is TGTGCCAGCAGCTTTTTACTAGCGGGGGTGGGCACCGGGGAGCTGTTTTTT. Protein sequence: CASSFLLAGVGTGELFF. Full variable domain (remainder filled in from reference TRBV7-2 and TRBJ2-2): GAGVSQSPSNKVTEKGKDVELRCDPISGHTALYWYRQSLGQGLEFLIYFQGNSAPDKSGLPSDRFSAERTGGSVSTLTIQRTQQEDSAVYLCASSFLLAGVGTGELFFGEGSRLTVL.